The text below deals with one T cell receptor beta chain. The CDR3 totals 13 residues. Trimming pared 2 bases from V and 5 bases from J, leaving 9 bases between. The entry originates in a study of blood T cell repertoires in COVID-19. Data came from immunoSEQ multiplex PCR; TCRdb stores just in-frame clones and leaves some out. The sample holds some 30,000 clones, roughly nine tenths seen once. This clonotype was obtained from a woman older than 75 with active or convalescent COVID-19. The chain joins TRBV12-3 or TRBV12-4 to TRBJ1-1; weak D call: TRBD1 (5 bases). The sample taken for sequencing was peripheral blood. The CDR3 spells CASSLQGGTEAFF. As DNA, the CDR3 is TGTGCCAGCAGTTTACAGGGAGGAACTGAAGCTTTCTTT.